The entry below gives a single TCR beta chain sequence along with its context. Its antigen is currently not known. Base-call qualities are not available, and no considerably larger clone is one nucleotide away. CDR1 and CDR2 are drawn from the germline V gene (reference sequence): LNHNV, YYDKDF. The CDR3 contains 17 residues, cysteine and phenylalanine counted. Here the CDR3 DNA is all that survives: 51 bases in frame from base 1. Trimming leaves V shorter by 4 bases and J shorter by 3 bases, with the junction holding 7 bases beyond the gene matches. This record comes from a study of T cells after posttransplantation cyclophosphamide (dated by TCRdb to 2016 to 2018). Describing the broader study: Using TRB sequencing, the study followed how the T cell repertoire reconstituted after myeloablative bone marrow transplantation in which posttransplantation cyclophosphamide served as GVHD prophylaxis. Antigen receptor sequencing covered samples from a few dozen PTCy-treated patients and 16 of their related bone marrow donors. TRB sequencing was performed on blood from all 35 or so PTCy patients with 1-year posttransplant specimens. Up to 3 additional blood samples from 2 to 5.2 years after transplant were also TRB-sequenced in 3 patients, as was pretransplant blood from a handful of patients. TRA and TRB clonality were tightly correlated in 9 or 10 samples, so subsequent TCR analyses focused on TRB only. Public TRB sequences were queried against a database of over 3,600 sequences associated with responses to pathogens, tumor antigens, self-antigens and alloantigens. What the work shows at the level of the full study, not this receptor alone: Donor-recipient similarity was low at 1-2 months but rose over the first year, and later blood repertoires were often dominated by donor CD8+ memory clones. The TRB repertoires of T cells infiltrating skin or the GI tract showed only limited overlap with the TRB repertoires found in blood. Across a few dozen patients, TRB clonality was highly associated with recipient CMV seropositivity and CMV reactivation, and diversity in PTCy patients was similar to diversity in CNI/methotrexate controls.

On the day of marrow donation, related bone marrow donors gave peripheral blood samples. Peripheral blood and bone marrow mononuclear cells were isolated by Ficoll-Hypaque density centrifugation and were cryopreserved. CD4+ and CD8+ T cells, including naive and memory subsets, were sorted by FACS on a FACSAria II. TRB sequencing was run on genomic DNA with either the immunoSEQ assay at survey resolution or the hsTCRB kit. The authors' analysis ran thus. The immunoSEQ software handled initial read processing, and the LymphoSeq R package was used for repertoire analyses. Clonality was computed as 1 minus normalized Shannon entropy, and a Gini coefficient was also calculated for each TRB dataset. Phenotypes of unsorted samples were inferred by mapping TRB sequences from sorted subsets of the recipient or donor onto unsorted samples of the same recipient. The table comes from immuneACCESS by way of TCRdb, which keeps in-frame sequences with V and J called. Part of the clones is missing from these tables; in studies checked, under half for an unresolved V gene and the rest for unknown reasons. Clone size and the V and J calls come from that table; the DNA yielded D and trimming. A total of roughly 17,000 clones appear in this sample, over 65% of them only once. The ten largest clones add up to roughly 9.1% of the sample.

This sequence was found in a young man in good health and a related stem cell transplant donor. The source material was memory CD4+ T cells sorted from blood. The V and J genes are TRBV15 and TRBJ2-3, and 13 junction bases match TRBD2. The CDR3 reads CATSTSGLAGRTDTQYF. In nucleotide form, the sequence is TGTGCCACCAGCACGTCGGGACTAGCGGGGAGGACAGATACGCAGTATTTT. Beyond the CDR3, the reference TRBV15 and TRBJ2-3 genes provide the residues; the full variable domain reads: DAMVIQNPRYQVTQFGKPVTLSCSQTLNHNVMYWYQQKSSQAPKLLFHYYDKDFNNEADTPDNFQSRRPNTSFCFLDIRSPGLGDTAMYLCATSTSGLAGRTDTQYFGPGTRLTVL.